The 28 T cell receptor beta chains below were found in one sample sequenced in a study of PD-L1 blockade in urothelial cancer. Time point defined: pretreatment peripheral blood. Measured with immunoSEQ multiplex PCR; TCRdb has only the in-frame clones, and not every one. The table includes roughly 130,000 clones, approximately 88% detected once. Here the sequenced sample was PBMCs, taken around atezolizumab (anti-PD-L1) treatment. The receptors here all came from a man aged 50-60 years with urothelial cancer.

The chain carries TRBV9 and TRBJ2-7; 9 positions agree with TRBD1. The junction had 4 bases not matched to a gene; V was cut back by 3 bases and J by 6 bases. The CDR3 sequence is 13 residues long. Germline V lookup: CDR1 SGDLS, CDR2 YYNGEE. The CDR3 is CASSAGQGREQYF. The CDR3 nucleotides are TGTGCCAGCAGCGCCGGACAGGGGCGCGAGCAGTACTTC.

This chain joins TRBV30 and TRBJ1-2; D is perhaps TRBD1 (5 bases). This CDR3 has 16 residues. Trimming removed 4 bases at V and 8 bases at J, with 26 bases between. Germline CDR1 and CDR2: GTSNPN and SVGIG (reference sequence). The CDR3 coding sequence is TGTGCCTGGACCGAACTTTCCCTCCAGGGCGGAAGGGGCTACACCTTC. Protein product: CAWTELSLQGGRGYTF.

The chain links TRBV4-1 to TRBJ2-7, with a possible D match to TRBD2 (6 bases). The CDR3 has 14 amino acids. The germline V gene encodes CDR1 MGHRA and CDR2 YSYEKL. Trimming pared 5 bases from V and 3 bases from J, leaving 14 bases between. The CDR3 loop reads CASSGQPSDYEQYF. The DNA for the CDR3 is TGCGCCAGCAGCGGACAACCTAGCGACTACGAGCAGTACTTC.

In this sample, this clone turned up once. The rearrangement joins TRBV20-1 to TRBJ1-2; D is unresolved. V was pared by 6 bases and J by 8 bases, with 13 bases between. Germline V gene lookup returns CDR1 DFQATT and CDR2 SNEGSKA (reference sequence). The CDR3 spans 11 residues. Here the CDR3 DNA reads TGCAGTGCCTTCGGGTCCCTGGGCTACACCTTC. Encoded protein: CSAFGSLGYTF.

This clone was counted once. This chain links TRBV30 with TRBJ1-6, with a possible D match to TRBD1 (6 bases). This CDR3 is built from 14 residues. V shed 4 bases and J shed 5 bases, with 12 bases lying between them. Germline V lookup: CDR1 GTSNPN, CDR2 SVGIG (reference sequence). The CDR3 loop is CAWTGQPNNSPLHF. In DNA form, the CDR3 reads TGTGCCTGGACTGGACAGCCGAATAATTCACCCCTCCACTTT.

This chain joins TRBV7-8 and TRBJ2-5; D is undetermined. CDR1 and CDR2 from the germline V gene are SGHVS and FQNEAQ. The CDR3 length is 14 residues. V lost 5 bases to trimming and J lost 5 bases, with 15 bases between them. The chain's CDR3 is CASSPGSRRETQYF. In DNA, the CDR3 is TGTGCCAGCAGCCCCGGATCAAGGCGGGAGACCCAGTACTTC.

The chain joins TRBV28 to TRBJ1-2; no firm D call. Germline CDR1 is MDHEN and CDR2 is SYDVKM. The CDR3 consists of 16 residues. The V and J ends lost 4 bases and 4 bases respectively, with 19 bases between them. The CDR3 DNA reads TGTGCCAGCAGTTATATGGCGGGGTTCTCTGGCTATGGCTACACCTTC. Translating it yields CASSYMAGFSGYGYTF.

This chain joins TRBV5-1 and TRBJ2-1; TRBD1 agrees at 9 bases. V lost 0 bases and J lost 7; bases outside the gene matches: 2. Germline CDR1 SGHRS, CDR2 YFSETQ. The CDR3 contains 14 residues. In DNA, the CDR3 is TGCGCCAGCAGCTTGGACGGGACAGGGAATGAGCAGTTCTTC. It encodes CASSLDGTGNEQFF.

The V call is TRBV5-1, the J call TRBJ2-7; 7 bases are a match to TRBD1. Trimming took 1 base from V and 7 from J; bases not matched to a gene: 11. Germline CDR1 is SGHRS and CDR2 is YFSETQ. The CDR3 sequence is 15 residues long. The CDR3 DNA follows: TGCGCCAGCAGCTTGAGACAGGGAGACTTCGGGGAGCAGTACTTC. Its protein is CASSLRQGDFGEQYF.

The chain joins TRBV30 to TRBJ2-3, with D unclear. Germline values: CDR1 GTSNPN, CDR2 SVGIG (reference sequence). This CDR3 has 11 residues. V lost 2 bases and J lost 5, with 5 bases in between. The CDR3 region is CAWSSVDTQYF. The DNA of the CDR3 is TGTGCCTGGAGTTCGGTAGATACGCAGTATTTT.

The V gene is TRBV19, the J gene TRBJ2-7, with TRBD2 identical over 7 bases. CDR1 LNHDA and CDR2 SQIVND come from the germline V gene (reference sequence). Trimming took 6 bases from V and 2 from J; bases not matched to a gene: 22. This CDR3 comprises 19 residues. Here the CDR3 reads CASSVGLGISWGKPYEQYF. DNA of the CDR3: TGTGCCAGTAGCGTTGGACTAGGGATCAGTTGGGGGAAGCCCTACGAGCAGTACTTC.

This sequence joins TRBV4-1 and TRBJ2-3, with 11 bases aligning to TRBD2. Trimming removed 3 bases from V and 1 base from J; junction bases left unmatched: 6. Germline V gene sequence: CDR1 MGHRA, CDR2 YSYEKL. The CDR3 spans 17 residues. CDR3 sequence reads: CASSHRLAGLGTDTQYF. CDR3 DNA: TGCGCCAGCAGCCATCGACTAGCGGGATTGGGCACAGATACGCAGTATTTT.

The V call is TRBV28, the J call TRBJ1-5, with D tentatively TRBD1 (5 bases). The CDR3 is 20 residues long. Trimming removed 2 bases at V and 0 bases at J, with 23 bases between. Per germline, CDR1 MDHEN and CDR2 SYDVKM. CDR3 nucleotides: TGTGCCAGCAGTTTAGTTCGGTCCAGGGCACCCTCAAATAGCAATCAGCCCCAGCATTTT. This encodes CASSLVRSRAPSNSNQPQHF. Supplemented by reference TRBV28 and TRBJ1-5, the full variable domain reads DVKVTQSSRYLVKRTGEKVFLECVQDMDHENMFWYRQDPGLGLRLIYFSYDVKMKEKGDIPEGYSVSREKKERFSLILESASTNQTSMYLCASSLVRSRAPSNSNQPQHFGDGTRLSIL.

Here the CDR3 reads CASSTGTSGSSETQYF. In DNA, the CDR3 is TGTGCCAGTAGTACGGGGACTAGCGGGAGTTCAGAGACCCAGTACTTC. The chain carries TRBV19 and TRBJ2-5; 14 bases line up with TRBD2. This CDR3 is 16 amino acids long. V lost 4 bases and J lost 4; bases outside the gene matches: 5. Germline values: CDR1 LNHDA, CDR2 SQIVND (reference sequence).

The V and J genes are TRBV18 and TRBJ2-1; 7 bases are a match to TRBD1. Unmatched junction bases numbered 4, after V lost 4 bases and J lost 7 bases. CDR3 length equals 13 residues. Per germline, CDR1 KGHSH and CDR2 LQKENI. The CDR3 DNA is TGTGCCAGCTCACGGGACAGCAATAATGAGCAGTTCTTC. Its protein product is CASSRDSNNEQFF.

This sequence joins TRBV20-1 and TRBJ2-3; 9 bases line up with TRBD2. The CDR3 sequence is 11 residues long. Germline assignment: CDR1 DFQATT and CDR2 SNEGSKA (reference sequence). The J segment lost 8 bases and the V segment lost 6 bases, leaving 3 bases of the junction unmatched. CDR3 nucleotide sequence: TGCAGTGCAGTAGCGGGGGCTACGCAGTATTTT. Encoded protein: CSAVAGATQYF.

V is TRBV20-1 and J is TRBJ1-2; D uncertain. V lost 6 bases and J lost 8, with 13 bases in between. The CDR3 totals 11 residues. CDR1 and CDR2 (germline): DFQATT, SNEGSKA (reference sequence). The CDR3 DNA follows: TGCAGTGCCAACCCCCCGGGGGGCTACACCTTC. Its translation is CSANPPGGYTF.

This rearrangement joins TRBV7-3 to TRBJ2-2, with 9 nucleotides matching TRBD2. This CDR3 spans 14 amino acids. Germline loops: CDR1 SGHTA, CDR2 FQGTGA. Trimming took 4 bases from V and 7 from J; bases not matched to a gene: 4. In DNA form, the CDR3 reads TGTGCCAGCAGCTCTGGACTAGCGCACGGGGAGCTGTTTTTT. Protein product: CASSSGLAHGELFF.

The genes are TRBV6-6 and TRBJ2-7; 9 bases match TRBD2. J gave up 4 bases and V 6 bases, and 13 bases lay outside the gene matches. This CDR3 contains 16 residues. CDR1 and CDR2 from the germline V gene are MNHNY and SVGAGI (reference sequence). CDR3 sequence: CASSLGVGTSRYEQYF. The CDR3 region has the DNA TGTGCCAGCAGCCTCGGGGTAGGGACTAGCAGATACGAGCAGTACTTC.

The chain is built from TRBV6-1 and TRBJ1-6; 7 nucleotides align to TRBD1. V trimming: 7 bases; J trimming: 7 bases; junction bases outside the gene matches: 10. The CDR3 is made up of 15 amino acids. Germline CDR1 MNHNS, CDR2 SASEGT. In nucleotides, the CDR3 is TGTGCCAGCAACCGGGAGGGACAGTTAAATTCACCCCTCCACTTT. This gives the protein CASNREGQLNSPLHF.

V usage is TRBV9 and J usage is TRBJ2-7; 15 nucleotides match TRBD2. From germline, CDR1 is SGDLS and CDR2 YYNGEE. V gave up 5 bases and J gave up 3 bases; unmatched junction bases: 3. This CDR3 is 15 amino acids long. The CDR3 reads CASREGLAGGYEQYF. CDR3 in DNA: TGTGCCAGCAGAGAGGGACTAGCGGGAGGCTACGAGCAGTACTTC.

The chain recombines TRBV27 with TRBJ2-2, with 11 bases identical to TRBD1. Germline CDR1 and CDR2: MNHEY and SMNVEV (reference sequence). The V and J ends lost 6 bases and 7 bases, in that order; junction bases with no gene match: 7. CDR3 length equals 15 residues. CDR3 coding DNA: TGTGCCAGCAGCCCCGGGACAGGGGGTGTCGGGGAGCTGTTTTTT. This codes for CASSPGTGGVGELFF.

The chain recombines TRBV7-8 with TRBJ1-3; D remains unclear. The V gene lost 9 bases and the J gene lost 0 bases, with 15 bases spanning the gap. The CDR3 runs to 15 residues. Germline V lookup: CDR1 SGHVS, CDR2 FQNEAQ. The CDR3 DNA reads TGTGCCAGAAAGCGATACGGCGACTCTGGAAACACCATATATTTT. It encodes CARKRYGDSGNTIYF.

The CDR3 here is CASSPLGVQHTEAFF. As DNA, the CDR3 is TGTGCCAGCAGCCCCCTCGGAGTTCAGCACACTGAAGCTTTCTTT. This sequence joins TRBV7-9 and TRBJ1-1, with D uncertain. Germline V gene sequence: CDR1 SEHNR, CDR2 FQNEAQ (reference sequence). Trimming cost V 5 bases and J 3 bases, with 16 bases left between them. The CDR3 spans 15 residues.

The chain links TRBV5-4 to TRBJ2-5; D is undetermined. Germline V lookup: CDR1 SGHNT, CDR2 YYREEE (reference sequence). V was cut by 4 bases and J by 0 bases, with 10 bases left in between. There are 14 residues in the CDR3. The CDR3 region is CASSLDLYQETQYF. For the CDR3, the DNA is TGTGCCAGCAGCCTGGATCTGTACCAAGAGACCCAGTACTTC.

The chain has TRBV6-5 and TRBJ1-1, with TRBD1 identical over 8 bases. V lost 6 bases to trimming and J lost 6 bases; unmatched junction nucleotides: 6. This CDR3 has 13 residues. Per germline, CDR1 MNHEY and CDR2 SVGAGI. The CDR3 DNA follows: TGTGCCAGCAGCCTCGACAGGGGTGCTGAAGCTTTCTTT. Translated: CASSLDRGAEAFF.

J is TRBJ2-6 and V is TRBV6-6, with 7 bases matching TRBD1. Per germline, CDR1 MNHNY and CDR2 SVGAGI (reference sequence). The junction had 6 bases not matched to a gene; V was cut back by 10 bases and J by 0 bases. There are 15 residues in the CDR3. The CDR3 loop is CAIRDSNSGANVLTF. CDR3 DNA sequence: TGTGCCATCCGGGACAGCAACTCTGGGGCCAACGTCCTGACTTTC.

A few counts support this clone. This chain uses TRBV28 with TRBJ2-1; weak D call: TRBD1 (6 bases). CDR3 length: 12 amino acids. V was clipped by 8 bases and J by 6 bases, with 11 bases between them. Germline CDR1 reads MDHEN; CDR2 reads SYDVKM. Here the CDR3 reads CASGNRANEQFF. The CDR3 DNA sequence: TGTGCCAGCGGCAACAGGGCCAATGAGCAGTTCTTC.